Listed below are T cell receptor beta chains from one sample, sequenced in a study of human T cells and chemical hapten exposure. TCRdb re-called the RACE reads through MiXCR, storing one row per CDR3 protein. This table has around 100,000 distinct CDR3 sequences, 10% to 12% appearing once. The source was whole blood, collected in connection with sensitization to the hapten diphenylcyclopropenone (DPC). The source is a woman in her thirties or forties with alopecia areata. Some clones in this sample may be carry-over from other donors' samples. Each CDR3 is given with its conserved first and last residue. A D gene is named only where the DNA matches it firmly. Some rows mark clone size as missing; the rest say once, few, many or name a class of expanded clone.

V gene,CDR3 length,J gene,D gene,clone size,CDR3 DNA,CDR3 protein
TRBV6-2/TRBV6-3,14,TRBJ1-5,NA,few,TGTGCCAGCAGGATCACAGGGAACAATCAGCCCCAGCATTTT,CASRITGNNQPQHF
TRBV7-9,15,TRBJ1-2,TRBD1,NA,TGTGCCAGCAGCTTACCGGACAGGGGCGTTTATGGCTACACCTTC,CASSLPDRGVYGYTF
TRBV20-1,13,TRBJ1-1,NA,NA,TGCAGTGCTCGGACGGGCGTTGGGACTGAAGCTTTCTTT,CSARTGVGTEAFF
TRBV18,16,TRBJ2-2,TRBD2,NA,TGTGCCAGCTCAACCCTACTAGCGGTGAACACCGGGGAGCTGTTTTTT,CASSTLLAVNTGELFF
TRBV12-3/TRBV12-4,15,TRBJ2-1,TRBD2,many,TGTGCCAGCAGGCCTACTAGCGGGATTTACAATGAGCAGTTCTTC,CASRPTSGIYNEQFF
TRBV3-1,17,TRBJ2-1,TRBD1,few,TGTGCCAGCAGCCAAAACCCCGGAGGGACAGGGTTACATGAGCAGTTCTTC,CASSQNPGGTGLHEQFF
TRBV20-1,15,TRBJ2-3,TRBD2,many,TGCAGTGCTATAGCGGGGGGGACTAGCACAGATACGCAGTATTTT,CSAIAGGTSTDTQYF
TRBV29-1,14,TRBJ2-7,TRBD1,NA,TGCAGCGTTGTTGGGACAGGGGCCACCTACGAGCAGTACTTC,CSVVGTGATYEQYF
TRBV6-6,13,TRBJ1-2,NA,NA,TGTGCCTCGGCGATCGGACAGAACTATGGCTACTCCTTC,CASAIGQNYGYSF
TRBV6-6,16,TRBJ2-3,TRBD2,NA,TGTGCCAGCAGCCGCACCGGGACTAGCGGCGCAGATACGCAGTATTTT,CASSRTGTSGADTQYF